A selection of T cell receptor beta chains follows, all from one sample in a study of cytomegalovirus exposure and HLA in healthy donors. Produced via immunoSEQ multiplex PCR; TCRdb's table is partial and in-frame only. The sample includes 110,000 to 150,000 clones, around 82% of them seen just once. Sequenced sample: PBMCs. The origin of the receptors is a man aged 35-49 years in good health and CMV-seropositive. The CDR3 runs from the conserved cysteine through the conserved F or W. D genes are given only for firm matches. Some rows have no size entry. The others give once, few or many, or a class for an expanded clone.

D: .; V: TRBV29-1; size: .; J: TRBJ1-1; DNA: TGCAGCGTTGAAGGACAGGTTAGTACTGAAGCTTTCTTT; CDR3: CSVEGQVSTEAFF
D: .; V: TRBV5-6; size: few; J: TRBJ1-3; DNA: TGTGCCAGCAGCCAAACAGGGCGGCCACTCTCTGGAAACACCATATATTTT; CDR3: CASSQTGRPLSGNTIYF
D: .; V: TRBV19; size: .; J: TRBJ1-1; DNA: TGTGCCAGTAGTCGGGAGAACACTGAAGCTTTCTTT; CDR3: CASSRENTEAFF
D: .; V: TRBV10-3; size: .; J: TRBJ2-2; DNA: TGTGCCATCAGTGACCTCAGCGGGACCGGGGAGCTGTTTTTT; CDR3: CAISDLSGTGELFF
D: TRBD1; V: TRBV2; size: .; J: TRBJ2-5; DNA: TGTGCCAGCAGTGTAGGACAGGGGGCTAGCGGGTTCGTGGAGACCCAGTACTTC; CDR3: CASSVGQGASGFVETQYF
D: .; V: TRBV9; size: few; J: TRBJ2-1; DNA: TGTGCCAGCAGCGTGGGACTGGATTACAATGAGCAGTTCTTC; CDR3: CASSVGLDYNEQFF
D: TRBD1; V: TRBV19; size: .; J: TRBJ1-2; DNA: TGTGCCAGTAGTCGATACAGGGGGCTCGACTATGGCTACACCTTC; CDR3: CASSRYRGLDYGYTF
D: TRBD1; V: TRBV27; size: .; J: TRBJ1-2; DNA: TGTGCCAGCAGACTGACAGGGCCTAACTATGGCTACACCTTC; CDR3: CASRLTGPNYGYTF
D: .; V: TRBV27; size: .; J: TRBJ2-1; DNA: TGTGCCAGCAGCACAGGGTCGGTCAATGAGCAGTTCTTC; CDR3: CASSTGSVNEQFF
D: TRBD2; V: TRBV30; size: .; J: TRBJ2-1; DNA: TGTGCCTGGACTAGCGGGAGTACTGAGCAGTTCTTC; CDR3: CAWTSGSTEQFF
D: TRBD1; V: TRBV9; size: .; J: TRBJ1-5; DNA: TGTGCCAGCAGCGTAGGCCAGGGGGTAGGGCCCCAGCATTTT; CDR3: CASSVGQGVGPQHF
D: .; V: TRBV5-1; size: .; J: TRBJ1-1; DNA: TGCGCCAGCAGCTTAATACAGGGCATGAACACTGAAGCTTTCTTT; CDR3: CASSLIQGMNTEAFF
D: .; V: TRBV19; size: .; J: TRBJ1-5; DNA: TGTGCCAGTAGTATGAGGGGGGGGCACAATCAGCCCCAGCATTTT; CDR3: CASSMRGGHNQPQHF
D: .; V: TRBV18; size: .; J: TRBJ1-2; DNA: TGTGCCAGCTCACCAAAGATGGGCGAAGGCTACACCTTC; CDR3: CASSPKMGEGYTF
D: .; V: TRBV29-1; size: .; J: TRBJ2-7; DNA: TGCAGCGTTGATGGCGGCTACGAGCAGTACTTC; CDR3: CSVDGGYEQYF
D: .; V: TRBV5-5; size: .; J: TRBJ2-2; DNA: TGTGCCAGCAGCTTGGCCCCCACCGGGAACACCGGGGAGCTGTTTTTT; CDR3: CASSLAPTGNTGELFF
D: .; V: TRBV4-3; size: .; J: TRBJ2-1; DNA: TGCGCCAGCAGCCAAGAGACAGGTTACAATGAGCAGTTCTTC; CDR3: CASSQETGYNEQFF
D: .; V: TRBV7-6; size: .; J: TRBJ2-2; DNA: TGTGCCAGCAGCTTAAACCCACCCATGAGAAGCGCGAACACCGGGGAGCTGTTTTTT; CDR3: CASSLNPPMRSANTGELFF
D: TRBD1; V: TRBV2; size: .; J: TRBJ2-7; DNA: TGTGCCAGCTTGGGACAGGGAGGATTCTACGAGCAGTACTTC; CDR3: CASLGQGGFYEQYF
D: .; V: TRBV7-2; size: .; J: TRBJ1-5; DNA: TGTGCCAGCAGCCCCGTCGGTAAGCCCCAGCATTTT; CDR3: CASSPVGKPQHF
D: TRBD2; V: TRBV15; size: .; J: TRBJ2-1; DNA: TGTGCCACCAGCAGCCTTACTAGCGCCCAAGTCGGGGGGCAGTTCTTC; CDR3: CATSSLTSAQVGGQFF
D: TRBD2; V: TRBV5-5; size: .; J: TRBJ2-1; DNA: TGTGCCAGCAGCCTCGCGGGGGGCCGCTCCTACAATGAGCAGTTCTTC; CDR3: CASSLAGGRSYNEQFF
D: TRBD1; V: TRBV9; size: .; J: TRBJ1-1; DNA: TGTGCCAGCAGCGTGGGCACCTCAGGGGGGGAAGCTTTCTTT; CDR3: CASSVGTSGGEAFF
D: TRBD1; V: TRBV10-3; size: .; J: TRBJ1-5; DNA: TGTGCCACACAGGGGAGCAATCAGCCCCAGCATTTT; CDR3: CATQGSNQPQHF
D: .; V: TRBV19; size: .; J: TRBJ2-7; DNA: TGTGCCAGGGCGAGCACGGGTCGACCCTACGAGCAGTACTTC; CDR3: CARASTGRPYEQYF
D: TRBD2; V: TRBV6-5; size: once; J: TRBJ2-1; DNA: TGTGCCAGCAGTACGGCCGGGACTAGTTTCTATGAGCAGTTCTTC; CDR3: CASSTAGTSFYEQFF
D: .; V: TRBV6-5; size: .; J: TRBJ2-1; DNA: TGTGCCAGCAGTTACTCAACAGGGCCGTACAATGAGCAGTTCTTC; CDR3: CASSYSTGPYNEQFF
D: TRBD1; V: TRBV6-6; size: .; J: TRBJ2-7; DNA: TGTGCCAGCAGTTACCGGGACAGGGGTTACGAGCAGTACTTC; CDR3: CASSYRDRGYEQYF
D: TRBD2; V: TRBV4-1; size: .; J: TRBJ2-3; DNA: TGCGCCAGCAGCGCTAGCGGGGGGCGCCCCCCTCAAGATACGCAGTATTTT; CDR3: CASSASGGRPPQDTQYF
D: .; V: TRBV6-1; size: .; J: TRBJ2-1; DNA: TGTGCCAGCAGCCAGAGGGGGAAAGAGCAGTTCTTC; CDR3: CASSQRGKEQFF
D: TRBD1; V: TRBV7-2; size: .; J: TRBJ2-1; DNA: TGTGCCAGCAGCCAAAGACAGGGGTACAATGAGCAGTTCTTC; CDR3: CASSQRQGYNEQFF
D: .; V: TRBV7-2; size: .; J: TRBJ2-7; DNA: TGTGCCAGCAGTCGGCCAGGGCGGTACGAGCAGTACTTC; CDR3: CASSRPGRYEQYF
D: TRBD1; V: TRBV11-2; size: .; J: TRBJ2-5; DNA: TGTGCCAGCAGCTGGGGACAGGGGGGGTTCCAAGAGACCCAGTACTTC; CDR3: CASSWGQGGFQETQYF
D: .; V: TRBV6-6; size: .; J: TRBJ2-3; DNA: TGTGCCAGCAGCCTAGCGACACGCCGCACAGATACGCAGTATTTT; CDR3: CASSLATRRTDTQYF
D: TRBD1; V: TRBV12-5; size: .; J: TRBJ2-5; DNA: TGTGCTAGTACGGAGGACAGGGGAACGACCCAGTACTTC; CDR3: CASTEDRGTTQYF
D: .; V: TRBV28; size: few; J: TRBJ1-2; DNA: TGTGCCAGCAGTTTGATAGGGAGCAAGGGCTACACCTTC; CDR3: CASSLIGSKGYTF
D: TRBD2; V: TRBV4-3; size: .; J: TRBJ2-7; DNA: TGCGCCAGCAGCCAAGATGGCCAGCGGGGCTCCTACGAGCAGTACTTC; CDR3: CASSQDGQRGSYEQYF
D: .; V: TRBV5-6; size: .; J: TRBJ2-2; DNA: TGTGCCAGCAGCCAAACAGGGCTCGCCGGGGAGCTGTTTTTT; CDR3: CASSQTGLAGELFF
D: TRBD1; V: TRBV28; size: .; J: TRBJ1-5; DNA: TGTGCCAGCAGTTCCTGGCAAGGACAGGGCAATCAGCCCCAGCATTTT; CDR3: CASSSWQGQGNQPQHF
D: .; V: TRBV5-6; size: few; J: TRBJ1-1; DNA: TGTGCCAGCAGCGTGTTCAGGGGACTACGATCAGCTTTCTTT; CDR3: CASSVFRGLRSAFF
D: TRBD2; V: TRBV7-2; size: .; J: TRBJ2-7; DNA: TGTGCCAGCAGCTTAGTCGGCGGGGGATCCCACGAGCAGTACTTC; CDR3: CASSLVGGGSHEQYF
D: TRBD2; V: TRBV27; size: .; J: TRBJ2-3; DNA: TGTGCCAGCAGTTTCGGGAACGGGGGGGACACAGATACGCAGTATTTT; CDR3: CASSFGNGGDTDTQYF
D: TRBD1; V: TRBV6-6; size: .; J: TRBJ2-7; DNA: TGTGCCAGCAGTTTACAGGGGACATCCCACGAGCAGTACTTC; CDR3: CASSLQGTSHEQYF
D: TRBD2; V: TRBV4-1; size: few; J: TRBJ2-3; DNA: TGCGCCAGCAGCCAAGGGATGTTAATCGGGAGCGGGGCAGATACGCAGTATTTT; CDR3: CASSQGMLIGSGADTQYF
D: TRBD1; V: TRBV28; size: .; J: TRBJ2-6; DNA: TGTGCCAGTATCCAAGGGGGCCCTGGGGCCAACGTCCTGACTTTC; CDR3: CASIQGGPGANVLTF
D: TRBD2; V: TRBV7-3; size: few; J: TRBJ2-1; DNA: TGTGCCAGCAGCTCTGGCCCGACTAGCGGGAAAAATGAGCAGTTCTTC; CDR3: CASSSGPTSGKNEQFF
D: .; V: TRBV29-1; size: .; J: TRBJ1-1; DNA: TGCAGCGTTGGAGGAGAGGATGGGGGGTCGACTGAAGCTTTCTTT; CDR3: CSVGGEDGGSTEAFF
D: .; V: TRBV9; size: .; J: TRBJ2-7; DNA: TGTGCCAGCAGCGTAGGGGACACAAAACTTTACGAGCAGTACTTC; CDR3: CASSVGDTKLYEQYF
D: TRBD1; V: TRBV5-1; size: .; J: TRBJ1-2; DNA: TGCGCCAGCAGCCAGATGTCAGGGGGCAACTATGGCTACACCTTC; CDR3: CASSQMSGGNYGYTF
D: TRBD2; V: TRBV7-6; size: few; J: TRBJ2-7; DNA: TGTGCCAGCAGCTTTTCTCAGGGACTAGCCTCGCTCGAGCAGTACTTC; CDR3: CASSFSQGLASLEQYF